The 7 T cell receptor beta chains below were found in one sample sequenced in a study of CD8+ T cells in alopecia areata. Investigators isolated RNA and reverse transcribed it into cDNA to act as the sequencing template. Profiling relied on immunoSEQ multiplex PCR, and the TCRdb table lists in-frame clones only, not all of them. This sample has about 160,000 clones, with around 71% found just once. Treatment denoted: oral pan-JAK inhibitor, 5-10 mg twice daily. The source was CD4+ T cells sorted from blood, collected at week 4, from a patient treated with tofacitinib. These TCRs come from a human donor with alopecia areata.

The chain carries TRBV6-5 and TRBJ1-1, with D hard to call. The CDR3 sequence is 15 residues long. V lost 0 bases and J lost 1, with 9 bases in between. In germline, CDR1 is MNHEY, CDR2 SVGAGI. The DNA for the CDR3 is TGTGCCAGCAGTTACTCGAGGGAGAGGAACACTGAAGCTTTCTTT. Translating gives CASSYSRERNTEAFF.

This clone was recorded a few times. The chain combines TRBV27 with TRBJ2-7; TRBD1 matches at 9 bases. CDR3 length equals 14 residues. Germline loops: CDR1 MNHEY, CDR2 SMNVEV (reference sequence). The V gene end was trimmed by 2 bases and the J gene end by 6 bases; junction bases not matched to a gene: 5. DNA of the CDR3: TGTGCCAGCAGTTTAAGGGACAGGGTATCCGAGCAGTACTTC. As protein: CASSLRDRVSEQYF.

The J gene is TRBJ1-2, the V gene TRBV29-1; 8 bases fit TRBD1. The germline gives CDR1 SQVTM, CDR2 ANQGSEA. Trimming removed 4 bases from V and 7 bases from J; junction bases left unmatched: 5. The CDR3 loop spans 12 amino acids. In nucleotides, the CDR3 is TGCAGCGTTGTGAGGACAGGGCTTGGCTACACCTTC. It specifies CSVVRTGLGYTF.

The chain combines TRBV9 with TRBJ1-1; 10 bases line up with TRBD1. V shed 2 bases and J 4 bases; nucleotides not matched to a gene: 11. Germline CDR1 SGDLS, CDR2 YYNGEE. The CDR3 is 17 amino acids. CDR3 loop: CASSVDPGTGVVTEAFF. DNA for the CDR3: TGTGCCAGCAGCGTCGACCCCGGGACAGGGGTTGTCACTGAAGCTTTCTTT.

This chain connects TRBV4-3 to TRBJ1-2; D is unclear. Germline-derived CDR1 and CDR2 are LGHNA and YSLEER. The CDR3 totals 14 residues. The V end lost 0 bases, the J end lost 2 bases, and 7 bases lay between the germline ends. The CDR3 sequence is CASSQEPANYGYTF. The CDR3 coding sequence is TGCGCCAGCAGCCAAGAACCAGCCAACTATGGCTACACCTTC.

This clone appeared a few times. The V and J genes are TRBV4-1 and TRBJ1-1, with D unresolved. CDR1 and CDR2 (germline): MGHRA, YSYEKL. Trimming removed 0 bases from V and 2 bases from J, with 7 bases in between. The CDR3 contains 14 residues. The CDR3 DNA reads TGCGCCAGCAGCCAAGAGGCCAGAAACACTGAAGCTTTCTTT. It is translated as CASSQEARNTEAFF.

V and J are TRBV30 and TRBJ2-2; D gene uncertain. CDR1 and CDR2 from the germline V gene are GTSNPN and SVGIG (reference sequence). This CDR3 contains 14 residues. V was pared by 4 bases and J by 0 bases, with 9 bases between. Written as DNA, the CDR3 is TGTGCCTGGAATAGCCTTACGAACACCGGGGAGCTGTTTTTT. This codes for CAWNSLTNTGELFF.